Listed below are T cell receptor beta chains from one sample, sequenced in a study of healthy donors' naive CD4 and CD8 T cells. TCRdb itself ran the reads through MiXCR, one entry per CDR3 protein. The sample lists roughly 200,000 distinct CDR3 sequences, around 70% occurring once. The sample taken for sequencing was naive CD4+ and CD8+ T cells sorted from blood, pooled from several donors. These TCRs come from a pool of human donors in good health; the sample pools cells from several healthy donors. Each CDR3 is given with its conserved first and last residue. The D gene is left open where the match is weak. For some rows the clone size is stated as once, few or many, or as a class when expanded; others skip it.

J gene,clone size,D gene,V gene,CDR3 DNA,CDR3 protein
TRBJ2-7,NA,NA,TRBV6-5,TGTGCCAGCAAGACCAGGGCCCACGAGCAGTACTTC,CASKTRAHEQYF
TRBJ2-3,once,TRBD2,TRBV29-1,TGCAGCGTTGTGGGACTAGCAGGACGGACAGATACGCAGTATTTT,CSVVGLAGRTDTQYF
TRBJ2-2,NA,NA,TRBV6-2/TRBV6-3,TGTGCCTGTTCCTCGACGGTGAACACCGGGGAGCTGTTTTTT,CACSSTVNTGELFF
TRBJ2-3,NA,NA,TRBV29-1,TGCAGCGTTGGGTTGGATACGCAGTATTTT,CSVGLDTQYF
TRBJ2-5,NA,NA,TRBV18,TGTGCCAGCTCACCTAGGGGATCAGAGACCCAGTACTTC,CASSPRGSETQYF
TRBJ2-5,NA,TRBD1,TRBV27,TGTGCCAGCAGTTTAATGACAGGGGGCCAAGAGACCCAGTACTTC,CASSLMTGGQETQYF
TRBJ1-1,NA,NA,TRBV5-5,TGTGCCAGCAGCTTCTTACAGAAGAACACTGAAGCTTTCTTT,CASSFLQKNTEAFF
TRBJ2-7,NA,NA,TRBV10-3,TGTGCCATCAGTGAGTCGAACTACGAGCAGTACTTC,CAISESNYEQYF
TRBJ2-1,NA,TRBD2,TRBV2,TGTGCCAGCAGTGATGGCGGGGAGGGGATCGCTAATGAGCAGTTCTTC,CASSDGGEGIANEQFF
TRBJ2-3,NA,NA,TRBV29-1,TGCAGCGTTGATAGAAACAGGGACACAGATACGCAGTATTTT,CSVDRNRDTDTQYF
TRBJ2-1,once,NA,TRBV29-1,TGCAGCGTTGAAGATAGGGTTAGCTCCTACAATGAGCAGTTCTTC,CSVEDRVSSYNEQFF
TRBJ1-1,once,TRBD1,TRBV12-3/TRBV12-4,TGTGCCAGCAGTCCCGGGACAGGTGAAGCTTTCTTT,CASSPGTGEAFF
TRBJ1-3,NA,NA,TRBV20-1,TGCAGTGCTAGCCCGGGAGTCTATGGAAACACCATATATTTT,CSASPGVYGNTIYF
TRBJ2-3,NA,NA,TRBV29-1,TGCAGCGTTGGTGTAGATACAGATACGCAGTATTTT,CSVGVDTDTQYF
TRBJ1-2,NA,TRBD1,TRBV6-5,TGTGCCAGCAAGGCAGGGGGCTCATTAGATGGCTACACCTTC,CASKAGGSLDGYTF
TRBJ2-1,NA,TRBD2,TRBV29-1,TGCAGCGTTGAGACTAGCGCCTACAATGAGCAGTTCTTC,CSVETSAYNEQFF
TRBJ2-7,NA,NA,TRBV6-2/TRBV6-3,TGTGCCAGCAGTTACTCGGAAGGCCGGGTCGGGCAGTACTTC,CASSYSEGRVGQYF
TRBJ1-2,NA,NA,TRBV5-1,TGCGCCAGCAGCTTTAACGATAACTATGGCTACACCTTC,CASSFNDNYGYTF
TRBJ1-1,NA,NA,TRBV29-1,TGCAGCGTATCGATCGGGCGCACTGAAGCTTTCTTT,CSVSIGRTEAFF
TRBJ2-5,NA,NA,TRBV6-5,TGTGCCAGCAGTTCCCCGGGGGCGAGACAAGAGACCCAGTACTTC,CASSSPGARQETQYF
TRBJ2-1,few,TRBD2,TRBV29-1,TGCAGCGTTGAAGGAATAGCGGGAGAGACCTACAATGAGCAGTTCTTC,CSVEGIAGETYNEQFF
TRBJ2-3,NA,TRBD1,TRBV20-1,TGCAGTGCCGAGGACAGGCTTAGCACAGATACGCAGTATTTT,CSAEDRLSTDTQYF
TRBJ2-1,NA,TRBD2,TRBV4-3,TGCGCCAGCCAAGCCAAGATGCTAGCGGGAGGGCCGGGCAATGAGCAGTTCTTC,CASQAKMLAGGPGNEQFF
TRBJ2-7,NA,NA,TRBV21-1,TGTGCCAGCAGCCTGCGACAGGGGCCGTACTTC,CASSLRQGPYF
TRBJ1-1,few,TRBD1,TRBV30,TGTGCCTGGAGTGCGGGACAGGGTGGCACTGAAGCTTTCTTT,CAWSAGQGGTEAFF
TRBJ1-1,NA,NA,TRBV5-4,TGTGCCAGCAGCTTGGACACCGGTGAAGCTTTCTTT,CASSLDTGEAFF
TRBJ2-4,NA,NA,TRBV29-1,TGCAGCGTTGGTTGGGGTCCCAAAAACATTCAGTACTTC,CSVGWGPKNIQYF
TRBJ1-1,NA,NA,TRBV6-5,TGTGCCGGCAGTTTTCAGGGATTCACTGAAGCTTTCTTT,CAGSFQGFTEAFF